These T cell receptor beta chains were read from a single sample in a study of blood T cell repertoires in COVID-19. Measured with immunoSEQ multiplex PCR; TCRdb has only the in-frame clones, and not every one. The profile shows tens of thousands of clones, more than 75% of them singletons. What was sequenced was peripheral blood. The receptors shown here come from a man aged 45-60 years with active COVID-19. Each CDR3 is given with its conserved first and last residue. The order of the fields is V gene, clone size, J gene, D gene, CDR3 DNA, CDR3 protein. D genes are given only for firm matches. Only some rows state a clone size, as once, few, many or a class for expanded clones.

>TRBV11-2|.|TRBJ2-7|TRBD1
TGTGCCAGCAGGCCGCCGGGACAGAGAAGCTACGAGCAGTACTTC
CASRPPGQRSYEQYF
>TRBV6-5|few|TRBJ1-5|TRBD1
TGTGCCAGCAGCGGGACAGGGAGTACGTCCCAGCATTTT
CASSGTGSTSQHF
>TRBV10-3|.|TRBJ2-7|.
TGTGCCAGCCGGGTAGATGGAGACGAGCAGTACTTC
CASRVDGDEQYF
>TRBV28|.|TRBJ1-5|.
TGTGCCAGCAGTTTGAGCGCGGCAGCTTATAGCAATCAGCCCCAGCATTTT
CASSLSAAAYSNQPQHF
>TRBV10-1|.|TRBJ1-1|.
TGCGCCAGCAGTAGGGACACGAACACTGAAGCTTTCTTT
CASSRDTNTEAFF
>TRBV7-9|few|TRBJ1-2|.
TGTGCCAGCAGCCCTACAGGCGGCAGGGGCTACACCTTC
CASSPTGGRGYTF
>TRBV7-8|.|TRBJ1-2|.
TGTGCCAGCAGCTTAGGGGGGGACTATGGCTACACCTTC
CASSLGGDYGYTF
>TRBV6-4|.|TRBJ1-2|.
TGTGCCAGCAGTGAATCGGGATCCTCTAACTATGGCTACACCTTC
CASSESGSSNYGYTF
>TRBV7-2|.|TRBJ2-3|TRBD2
TGTGCCAGCAGCTTGGTGGGGAGGGCCTCAGATACGCAGTATTTT
CASSLVGRASDTQYF
>TRBV6-6|.|TRBJ1-1|.
TGTGCCAGCAGCTCGCGGATTGAGTGGAACACTGAAGCTTTCTTT
CASSSRIEWNTEAFF
>TRBV18|.|TRBJ1-4|.
TGTGCCAGCTCACAGGGGGAAACTAATGAAAAACTGTTTTTT
CASSQGETNEKLFF
>TRBV27|.|TRBJ1-6|.
TGTGCCAGCAGAGCGGGGGGGAATTCACCCCTCCACTTT
CASRAGGNSPLHF
>TRBV28|.|TRBJ1-2|TRBD1
TGTGCCAGCGGGACAGGATGGGGCTATGGCTACACCTTC
CASGTGWGYGYTF
>TRBV5-1|once|TRBJ1-2|.
TGCGCCAGCACGGGTGGCTACACCTTC
CASTGGYTF
>TRBV6-1|.|TRBJ2-4|.
TGTGCCAGCAGTGAAAGGCAGGCCGCAGCTGACTTC
CASSERQAAADF
>TRBV5-6|.|TRBJ2-3|.
TGTGCCAGCAGCGGCCGGGACTGGGACCTCACAGATACGCAGTATTTT
CASSGRDWDLTDTQYF
>TRBV6-5|once|TRBJ2-7|.
TGTGCCACCCAGATGGGAGGGGGCGAGCAGTACTTC
CATQMGGGEQYF
>TRBV11-1|.|TRBJ2-1|.
TGTGCCAGCAGTTCAGTAGTAGCGGCTTACAATGAGCAGTTCTTC
CASSSVVAAYNEQFF
>TRBV28|few|TRBJ1-6|TRBD1
TGTGCCACGACAGGGGGCACGGATTCACCCCTCCACTTT
CATTGGTDSPLHF
>TRBV30|few|TRBJ1-4|TRBD1
TGTGCCTGGAGTGTTAGGACAGGGGGCCGAAAAGAAAAACTGTTTTTT
CAWSVRTGGRKEKLFF
>TRBV4-1|.|TRBJ2-3|TRBD2
TGCGCCAGCAGCCAAGATACAGCGGGGGTGGGAACAGATACGCAGTATTTT
CASSQDTAGVGTDTQYF
>TRBV7-2|once|TRBJ2-5|TRBD2
TGTGCCAGCAGCTTAGCGAGGACTAGCGGAGCCCAAGAGACCCAGTACTTC
CASSLARTSGAQETQYF
>TRBV19|.|TRBJ2-2|.
TGTGCCGGCTCCCCAGGTCGGACCGGGGAGCTGTTTTTT
CAGSPGRTGELFF
>TRBV11-1|.|TRBJ2-1|TRBD2
TGTGCCAGCAGCCCGGGACTAGGGGGCTACAATGAGCAGTTCTTC
CASSPGLGGYNEQFF
>TRBV2|.|TRBJ2-1|TRBD1
TGTGCCAGCAGTGAACAGGGGGATGCCCTTGAGCAGTTCTTC
CASSEQGDALEQFF
>TRBV7-2|.|TRBJ1-1|TRBD1
TGTGCCAGTAATCGACAGGGGGCGGTGAACACTGAAGCTTTCTTT
CASNRQGAVNTEAFF
>TRBV5-1|.|TRBJ1-4|.
TGCGCCAGCAGCTCCCCAGGGGAAAAACTGTTTTTT
CASSSPGEKLFF
>TRBV28|.|TRBJ2-7|TRBD1
TGTGCCAGCAGTCTCGCAAGGCTCCGGGACAGAACATACGAGCAGTACTTC
CASSLARLRDRTYEQYF
>TRBV14|.|TRBJ2-2|.
TGTGCCAGCTATGAGGGGGGGCGTGGGTCGGATTATACCGGGGAGCTGTTTTTT
CASYEGGRGSDYTGELFF
>TRBV10-1|.|TRBJ2-2|TRBD1
TGCGCCAGCAGCCTCTCGACAGGGGCCGGGGAGCTGTTTTTT
CASSLSTGAGELFF
>TRBV6-2/TRBV6-3|.|TRBJ2-3|TRBD2
TGTGCCAGCAGTCGTTTAGCGGGAGAATCCCCAGATACGCAGTATTTT
CASSRLAGESPDTQYF
>TRBV7-9|.|TRBJ1-2|TRBD1
TGTGCCAGCAGCTTACCCGACAGGGGGCGAGGCTACACCTTC
CASSLPDRGRGYTF
>TRBV7-7|.|TRBJ2-5|.
TGTGCCAGCAGCCCCCTAGGGGGGAGGGAAGAGACCCAGTACTTC
CASSPLGGREETQYF
>TRBV9|.|TRBJ2-7|.
TGTGCCAGCAGCGTAGAACTTTTGGACGAGCAGTACTTC
CASSVELLDEQYF
>TRBV19|.|TRBJ1-1|.
TGTGCCAGTAGTAAGGGGGGGCGCGACACTGAAGCTTTCTTT
CASSKGGRDTEAFF
>TRBV18|.|TRBJ2-7|TRBD1
TGTGCCAGCTCACCAGGGACAGGAGCCGACGAGCAGTACTTC
CASSPGTGADEQYF
>TRBV25-1|.|TRBJ2-1|.
TGTGCCAGCAGTGACCCTGTCTTAGCCCTTCGCAATGAGCAGTTCTTC
CASSDPVLALRNEQFF
>TRBV4-3|.|TRBJ1-1|.
TGCGCCAGCAGCCAAGACAGGAACACTGAAGCTTTCTTT
CASSQDRNTEAFF
>TRBV5-1|.|TRBJ2-3|TRBD2
TGCGCCAGCAGCAGTCACAGCGGGAGTGGGACAGATACGCAGTATTTT
CASSSHSGSGTDTQYF
>TRBV4-1|once|TRBJ2-1|TRBD2
TGCGCCAGCAGCCAAGTTCCAGCGGGGGGCCGTGAGCAGTTCTTC
CASSQVPAGGREQFF
>TRBV6-5|.|TRBJ2-5|TRBD1
TGTGCCAGCAGTAGGGGACAGCTCCAAGAGACCCAGTACTTC
CASSRGQLQETQYF
>TRBV11-3|.|TRBJ1-1|TRBD1
TGTGCCAGCAGCTCGGGACAGCCGAACACTGAAGCTTTCTTT
CASSSGQPNTEAFF
>TRBV5-4|.|TRBJ2-7|TRBD2
TGTGCCAGCAGCTTTTCGGGAGGGTCCTACGAGCAGTACTTC
CASSFSGGSYEQYF
>TRBV7-8|.|TRBJ2-1|.
TGTGCCAGCAGCTACTTAGCCGGCCTCAATGAGCAGTTCTTC
CASSYLAGLNEQFF
>TRBV6-2/TRBV6-3|.|TRBJ2-3|.
TGTGCCAGCAGTAGCGGGCTTGGACTACGGAAGAGGACAGATACGCAGTATTTT
CASSSGLGLRKRTDTQYF
>TRBV7-9|.|TRBJ2-7|.
TGTGCCAGCAGCCATTACCAGGGCCCCTACGAGCAGTACTTC
CASSHYQGPYEQYF
>TRBV5-6|.|TRBJ1-1|TRBD1
TGTGCCAGCAGTTACGGACAGGGGTGGACTGAAGCTTTCTTT
CASSYGQGWTEAFF
>TRBV24-1|.|TRBJ2-1|.
TGTGCCACCAGTGATTTGAGCCGGGGAAAACAGTTCTTC
CATSDLSRGKQFF
>TRBV4-1|few|TRBJ2-3|.
TGCGCCAGCAGCCCCCCTAGGCGGGGGCGGTCGGATACGCAGTATTTT
CASSPPRRGRSDTQYF
>TRBV15|.|TRBJ2-7|.
TGTGCCACCAGCGGCCCTTTGACAGGCTTCTACGAGCAGTACTTC
CATSGPLTGFYEQYF
>TRBV5-1|.|TRBJ2-4|TRBD2
TGCGCCAGCAGCTTGGCGTCTAGCGGGGGCCAAAACATTCAGTACTTC
CASSLASSGGQNIQYF
>TRBV24-1|.|TRBJ1-5|.
TGTGCCATCCTCCACCCCTATAGCAATCAGCCCCAGCATTTT
CAILHPYSNQPQHF
>TRBV27|.|TRBJ1-2|.
TGTGCCAGCAGTTTACGAGAGGGTTACTATGGCTACACCTTC
CASSLREGYYGYTF
>TRBV6-5|.|TRBJ2-2|.
TGTGCCAGCAGTTACTCAGGGGGGAGGGTCACCGGGGAGCTGTTTTTT
CASSYSGGRVTGELFF
>TRBV5-1|.|TRBJ1-2|TRBD1
TGCGCCAGCAGCTCTTCGGACAGGGGAGGCTACACCTTC
CASSSSDRGGYTF
>TRBV3-1/TRBV3-2|.|TRBJ2-1|.
TGTGCCAGCAGCCAAGGGACAGTCTACAATGAGCAGTTCTTC
CASSQGTVYNEQFF
>TRBV19|.|TRBJ1-4|TRBD1
TGTGCCAGTAGGCCGGGACAGGGATATGAAAAACTGTTTTTT
CASRPGQGYEKLFF
>TRBV28|once|TRBJ1-1|.
TGTGCCAGCATCACTCCAGGGGCGGGGAACACTGAAGCTTTCTTT
CASITPGAGNTEAFF
>TRBV7-9|.|TRBJ2-5|.
TGTGCCAGCACCTCACGAAGGTCAGGGGCCTTACAAGAGACCCAGTACTTC
CASTSRRSGALQETQYF